One and the same sample provided the 2 T cell receptor beta chains below, sequenced in a study of blood T cell repertoires in COVID-19. The table came from immunoSEQ multiplex PCR; TCRdb's copy has only in-frame clones and leaves some out. The data show about 370,000 clones, 90% to 95% seen once. Material: PBMCs or T cells enriched from blood (not recorded which). The receptor set was obtained from a woman in her thirties or forties who had been exposed to COVID-19.

The chain recombines TRBV5-1 with TRBJ1-2, with D possibly being TRBD1 (5 bases). Per the germline V gene, CDR1 is SGHRS and CDR2 is YFSETQ. This CDR3 is 13 amino acids long. Between the trimmed V and J ends, which lost 1 base and 8 bases, there was a span of 12 bases. The CDR3 sequence is CASSLRAGNGYTF. CDR3 in DNA: TGCGCCAGCAGCTTGAGGGCAGGGAACGGCTACACCTTC.

This clone was observed a handful of times. This chain uses TRBV6-2 or TRBV6-3 with TRBJ2-1; 9 bases are shared with TRBD2. Germline trimming cut 0 bases from V and 7 bases from J; bases unmatched to any gene: 13. The CDR3 is 18 amino acids. Germline lookup yields CDR1 MNHEY and CDR2 SVGEGT. Written as DNA, the CDR3 is TGTGCCAGCAGTTACTCATCCACGCGGGGGGGCCGGGAGAATGAGCAGTTCTTC. Amino acid sequence: CASSYSSTRGGRENEQFF.